A single sample is the source of the 24 T cell receptor beta chains below, sequenced in a study of T cells in women clearing cervical HPV infection. Assay: immunoSEQ multiplex PCR; the TCRdb copy retains only in-frame clones and omits some. The table lists 15,000 to 20,000 clones. The sample comprised blood buffy coat. These receptors were obtained from a woman aged 18 to 75 with a cervical HPV16 infection that either progressed to CIN3+ or cleared (not recorded which).

Judged by frequency, this clone is large (0.1 to 1%). The read comes to an end 3 residues before the CDR3 does, leaving the germline J gene to fill in the end. This rearrangement joins TRBV7-2 to TRBJ2-3; the D gene is possibly TRBD2 (5 bases). Germline CDR1 SGHTA, CDR2 FQGNSA. Trimming removed 4 bases at V and 2 bases at J, with 10 bases between. This CDR3 has 14 residues. CDR3 amino acids: CASSSLAFTDTQYF. The covered CDR3 bases are TGTGCCAGCAGCTCCCTAGCCTTCACAGATACG.

For this clone: With the read ending 3 residues before the CDR3 end, the germline J gene is used to fill in that end. This chain uses TRBV6-4 with TRBJ2-2; D is perhaps TRBD2 (6 bases). V lost 4 bases to trimming and J lost 0 bases, with 6 bases between them. This CDR3 region has 14 residues. Germline loops: CDR1 MRHNA, CDR2 SNTAGT. The covered CDR3 bases are TGTGCCAGCAGTGTAGCGGCGAACACCGGGGAG. It is translated as CASSVAANTGE. The CDR3, in full, reads CASSVAANTGELFF.

The CDR3 DNA, read in part, is TGTGCCAGCAGTGGGCAGGGCCAACAAAAA. Translated, it gives CASSGQGQQK. The entire CDR3 protein is CASSGQGQQKLFF. The chain is built from TRBV2 and TRBJ1-4; a possible D gene is TRBD1 (5 bases). The observed sequence ends 3 residues before the CDR3 terminus, with the missing tail filled in from the germline J gene. Trimming shortened V by 4 bases and J by 9 bases, and 12 bases separated the two germline ends. Germline CDR1 and CDR2: SNHLY and FYNNEI. The CDR3 runs to 13 residues.

To note about this clone: Sequencing ends 3 residues short of the CDR3 end; the germline J gene provides the rest. The chain joins TRBV7-9 to TRBJ1-5, with a weak D call TRBD1 (5 bases). The CDR3 consists of 14 residues. V lost 2 bases and J 5 bases, leaving 10 bases between the germline ends. Germline CDR1 reads SEHNR; CDR2 reads FQNEAQ (reference sequence). CDR3 amino acids: CASSLRGKDQPQHF. The covered CDR3 bases are TGTGCCAGCAGCTTACGGGGGAAGGATCAGCCC. Full variable domain (missing parts from reference TRBV7-9 and TRBJ1-5): DTGVSQNPRHKITKRGQNVTFRCDPISEHNRLYWYRQTLGQGPEFLTYFQNEAQLEKSRLLSDRFSAERPKGSFSTLEIQRTEQGDSAMYLCASSLRGKDQPQHFGDGTRLSIL.

Notes on this clone: The CDR3 goes on 3 residues after the read ends, and that part is filled in from the germline J gene. The chain uses TRBV7-2 and TRBJ2-2; D is uncertain. Germline CDR1 SGHTA, CDR2 FQGNSA. The CDR3 contains 12 residues. This chain's CDR3 is CASSLVGNMLFF. Partial CDR3 DNA: TGTGCCAGCAGCTTAGTTGGCAACATG.

CDR3 DNA, as far as it was read: TGTGCCAGCTCGACAGGGATCTTCTACGAG. This gives the protein CASSTGIFYE. The whole CDR3 is CASSTGIFYEQYF. This rearrangement joins TRBV7-9 to TRBJ2-7, with TRBD1 matching over 7 bases. Coverage ceases 3 residues before the CDR3 finishes, and the germline J gene fills in the end. The germline V gene has CDR1 SEHNR and CDR2 FQNEAQ (reference sequence). The CDR3 sequence is 13 residues long. With V trimmed by 8 bases and J by 3 bases, 7 bases remained unmatched.

As regards this clone: The read is 3 residues too short to cover the CDR3 end, so that end is filled in from the germline J gene. The chain carries TRBV18 and TRBJ2-3; possibly TRBD2 for D (6 bases). The germline CDR1 and CDR2 sequences are KGHSH and LQKENI. The CDR3 spans 17 residues. The CDR3 region is CASSPRGATLGNQPQYF. The DNA read from the CDR3 is TGTGCCAGCTCACCACGCGGGGCAACGTTGGGCAATCAGCCG.

Regarding this clone: The read ends 3 residues before the CDR3 terminus; that terminus is restored from the germline J gene. The V and J genes are TRBV28 and TRBJ1-5; D gene unclear. Trimming pared 6 bases from V and 5 bases from J, leaving 8 bases between. Germline lookup yields CDR1 MDHEN and CDR2 SYDVKM. CDR3 length: 12 residues. The CDR3 bases that were read are TGTGCCAGCAGATCACAACATCAGCCC. Translation gives CASRSQHQP. The CDR3 in full is CASRSQHQPQHF. Variable domain in full (rest from reference TRBV28 and TRBJ1-5): DVKVTQSSRYLVKRTGEKVFLECVQDMDHENMFWYRQDPGLGLRLIYFSYDVKMKEKGDIPEGYSVSREKKERFSLILESASTNQTSMYLCASRSQHQPQHFGDGTRLSIL.

To note about this clone: Read sequence stops 3 residues before the CDR3 end, and the germline J gene provides the missing end. The V and J genes are TRBV18 and TRBJ2-2; 7 nucleotides line up with TRBD2. From germline, CDR1 is KGHSH and CDR2 LQKENI. The CDR3 sequence is 15 residues long. The covered CDR3 bases are TGTGCCAGCTCCAAGGGAGGGACTGTTAATGAAAAG. This sequence encodes CASSKGGTVNEK. The complete CDR3 reads CASSKGGTVNEKLFF.

With respect to this clone: Read data end 3 residues before the CDR3 end; the end is taken from the germline J gene. This rearrangement joins TRBV5-1 to TRBJ1-6, with 10 positions matching TRBD1. The CDR3 runs 14 residues. CDR1 and CDR2 from the germline V gene are SGHRS and YFSETQ. CDR3 DNA (partial): TGCGCCAGCAGCTCCGGGACAGGGGCGTTGACC. Translating gives CASSSGTGALT. The full CDR3 protein reads CASSSGTGALTLHF.

As concerns this clone: The CDR3 end is not reached by the read, which stops 3 residues before it; the germline J gene fills it in. The chain carries TRBV5-1 and TRBJ2-3; TRBD1 agrees at 8 bases. J lost 4 bases, V lost 0 bases, and 1 base had no gene match. The CDR3 is made up of 14 amino acids. The germline V gene has CDR1 SGHRS and CDR2 YFSETQ. The CDR3 bases that were read are TGCGCCAGCAGCTTGGCGGGACAGGCAGATACG. This translates into CASSLAGQADT. The full CDR3 protein reads CASSLAGQADTQYF.

As to this clone: An end of the junction does not agree with germline; a read error may underlie this. The CDR3 end lies 3 residues beyond the end of the read and is filled in from the germline J gene. The V call is TRBV7-8, the J call TRBJ1-3, with D unclear. The CDR3 covers 16 residues. Per germline, CDR1 SGHVS and CDR2 FQNEAQ. The CDR3 is CASSFKTADSGNTIYF. The sequenced CDR3 bases are TGTGCCAGCAGCTTTAAAACGGCAGACTCTGGAAACACG.

In the case of this clone: The read ends 3 residues before the CDR3 terminus; that terminus is restored from the germline J gene. This rearrangement joins TRBV7-2 to TRBJ2-2; D is perhaps TRBD1 (5 bases). Germline values: CDR1 SGHTA, CDR2 FQGNSA. The CDR3 length is 14 residues. The DNA read from the CDR3 is TGTGCCAGCAGCTTAGTCTCAGGGTCCGAAAAG. Translated, it gives CASSLVSGSEK. The full-length CDR3 reads as CASSLVSGSEKLFF.

A remark on this clone: Read data end 3 residues before the CDR3 end; the end is taken from the germline J gene. This rearrangement joins TRBV18 to TRBJ1-1, with 7 nucleotides matching TRBD1. The germline V gene encodes CDR1 KGHSH and CDR2 LQKENI. The CDR3 has 14 amino acids. The CDR3 reads CASSPPLWTGRAFF. The sequenced CDR3 bases are TGTGCCAGCTCACCACCCCTCTGGACAGGTAGG.

In regard to this clone: The read gets to within 3 residues of the CDR3 end, and the germline J gene fills in the rest. V gene TRBV5-4 combines with J gene TRBJ1-2, with D unclear. The CDR3 is 15 residues long. With 0 bases removed from V and 6 bases from J, the gap between germline ends came to 15 bases. CDR1 is SGHNT, CDR2 YYREEE, per germline (reference sequence). The CDR3: CASSLVADPRDGYTF. Partial CDR3 DNA: TGTGCCAGCAGCTTGGTGGCAGATCCTAGAGATGGC.

A note on this clone: The read ends 3 residues early relative to the CDR3; the germline J gene fills the gap. V gene TRBV7-3 combines with J gene TRBJ2-3, with 8 bases that match TRBD1. Germline V gene lookup returns CDR1 SGHTA and CDR2 FQGTGA. The V gene end was trimmed by 5 bases and the J gene end by 0 bases; junction bases not matched to a gene: 4. The CDR3 consists of 15 residues. CDR3 bases read: TGTGCCAGCAGCCGGACAGGGCTAAGCACAGATACG. Protein: CASSRTGLSTDT. The entire CDR3 sequence reads CASSRTGLSTDTQYF.

Of note for this clone: Coverage ceases 3 residues before the CDR3 finishes, and the germline J gene fills in the end. The J gene is TRBJ1-1, the V gene TRBV7-3; the D gene is possibly TRBD1 (6 bases). The CDR3 loop spans 14 amino acids. The germline CDR1 and CDR2 sequences are SGHTA and FQGTGA. V lost 6 bases to trimming and J lost 6 bases, with 17 bases between them. The sequenced part of the CDR3 DNA is TGTGCCAGCAGTGGGGGCAGGGGAATTGCTGAA. Its protein product is CASSGGRGIAE. The whole CDR3 region reads CASSGGRGIAEAFF.

Comment on this clone: Sequencing ends 3 residues short of the CDR3 end; the germline J gene provides the rest. V is TRBV14 and J is TRBJ2-2; 13 bases map to TRBD2. J gave up 5 bases and V 2 bases, and 11 bases lay outside the gene matches. Germline V gives CDR1 SGHDN, CDR2 FVKESK. CDR3 length: 19 residues. CDR3 DNA, as far as it was read: TGTGCCAGCAGCCAAAAGAAAGGACTAGCGGGGGCCAATACCGGGGAG. Translating gives CASSQKKGLAGANTGE. The CDR3 in its entirety is CASSQKKGLAGANTGELFF.

Comments on this clone: The missing CDR3 end, 3 residues past where the read stops, is filled in from the germline J gene. This sequence joins TRBV12-3 or TRBV12-4 and TRBJ1-3; TRBD1 matches at 7 bases. Losses at the gene ends were 5 bases for V and 4 bases for J; bases not matched to a gene: 5. The CDR3 has 14 residues. The covered CDR3 bases are TGTGCCAGCAGTACAGGGGTTTCCGGAAACACC. Translating gives CASSTGVSGNT. The whole CDR3 protein reads CASSTGVSGNTIYF.

A note on this clone: The read terminates 3 residues before the CDR3 end, so the remaining end is supplied by the germline J gene. The J gene is TRBJ2-3, the V gene TRBV2; TRBD1 aligns across 7 bases. CDR1 and CDR2 from the germline V gene are SNHLY and FYNNEI. The CDR3 totals 16 residues. The sequenced part of the CDR3 DNA is TGTGCCAGCAGCACATCTCAGACAGGGCTTGATCAGCCG. It specifies CASSTSQTGLDQP. The whole CDR3 sequence is CASSTSQTGLDQPQYF.

Of note for this clone: The observed sequence ends 3 residues before the CDR3 terminus, with the missing tail filled in from the germline J gene. The chain combines TRBV6-7 with TRBJ2-7, with TRBD2 identical over 10 bases. TRBV6-7 is an open reading frame whose function is uncertain. V gave up 0 bases and J gave up 2 bases; unmatched junction bases: 4. The CDR3 is 16 residues long. CDR3 DNA, as far as it was read: TGTGCCAGCAGTTACTCGAGCGGGGGGGCCCCCTACGAG. As protein: CASSYSSGGAPYE. The full CDR3 protein reads CASSYSSGGAPYEQYF.

A note on this clone: Sequencing ends 3 residues short of the CDR3 end; the germline J gene provides the rest. J is TRBJ2-3 and V is TRBV7-2; D perhaps matches TRBD2 (7 bases). The length of the CDR3 is 14 residues. Looked up from germline, CDR1 is SGHTA and CDR2 is FQGNSA. The covered CDR3 bases are TGTGCCAGCAGCTTAGGGGGGGGGCAAGAGACG. Amino acid sequence: CASSLGGGQET. The whole CDR3 reads CASSLGGGQETQYF.

Of note for this clone: The read gets to within 3 residues of the CDR3 end, and the germline J gene fills in the rest. The rearrangement uses TRBV19 and TRBJ1-4, with 10 bases that match TRBD1. Germline V gene lookup returns CDR1 LNHDA and CDR2 SQIVND (reference sequence). CDR3 size: 13 residues. J was trimmed by 8 bases and V by 11 bases; bases with no gene match: 8. The CDR3 here is CASRGTGVEKLFF. Incomplete CDR3 DNA: TGTGCCTCACGAGGGACAGGGGTCGAAAAA.

As concerns this clone: The read is 3 residues too short to cover the CDR3 end, so that end is filled in from the germline J gene. The V and J genes are TRBV19 and TRBJ1-2, with D possibly TRBD1 on 6 matching bases. V lost 10 bases and J 4 bases, leaving 22 bases between the germline ends. From germline, CDR1 is LNHDA and CDR2 SQIVND (reference sequence). The CDR3 loop spans 15 amino acids. CDR3 DNA (partial): TGTGCCACCACCCCTTCTGGGTCAGGGGTCTATGGC. It is translated as CATTPSGSGVYG. The whole CDR3 sequence reads CATTPSGSGVYGYTF.